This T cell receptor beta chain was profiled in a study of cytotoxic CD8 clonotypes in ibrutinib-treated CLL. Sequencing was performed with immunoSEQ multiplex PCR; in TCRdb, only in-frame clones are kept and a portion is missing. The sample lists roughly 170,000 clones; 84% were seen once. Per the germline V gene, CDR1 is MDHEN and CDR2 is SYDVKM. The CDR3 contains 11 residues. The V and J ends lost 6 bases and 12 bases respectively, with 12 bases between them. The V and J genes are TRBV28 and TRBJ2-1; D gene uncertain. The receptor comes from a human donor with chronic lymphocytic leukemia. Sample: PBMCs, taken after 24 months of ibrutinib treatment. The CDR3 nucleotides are TGTGCCAGCAGGGACCGCTCTGGGCAGTTCTTC. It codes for CASRDRSGQFF.